Here is one TCR beta chain with its context. Its antigen is unidentified. These data come from a study of cytomegalovirus exposure and HLA in healthy donors. Findings and limits, study-wide: It was reportedly the case that the classifier diagnosed cytomegalovirus status with high specificity and sensitivity. In a later analysis, at a false discovery rate of 0.05, 15,000 to 20,000 TCR beta sequences were associated with HLA alleles. A few CMV-associated chains proved CMV antigen-specific in vitro.

Trimming cost V 5 bases and J 1 base; bases outside gene matches: 8. Germline values: CDR1 LNHDA, CDR2 SQIVND (reference sequence). The CDR3 runs to 16 residues. 60 Vbeta and 13 Jbeta primers were used in PCR. TCRdb's table, derived via immunoSEQ multiplex PCR, lists solely in-frame clones and lacks some. In the table there are 150,000 or so clones, about 72% of which are singletons. This chain connects TRBV19 to TRBJ1-1; 9 bases line up with TRBD1. The specimen sequenced was PBMCs. The sequence was obtained from a man in his fifties or sixties in good health and CMV-seropositive. In DNA form, the CDR3 reads TGTGCCAGTAGTGTATACAGGGGGCGGGGGAACACTGAAGCTTTCTTT. Amino acids: CASSVYRGRGNTEAFF.